This T cell receptor beta chain emerged from a study of blood T cells in healthy people across ages (dated by TCRdb to about 2015). About the full investigation: In model experiments, template switching captured roughly one uniquely barcoded TCR beta cDNA molecule for every two T cells. To track age-related changes in TCR beta repertoire diversity, the study relied on deep sequencing normalized with unique cDNA molecular identifiers. The donors were divided into four age groups: young (average about 15 years), middle-aged (approximately 39), aged (approximately 62) and long-lived (82). Donors of different ages were randomly distributed across sequencing lanes to avoid experimental bias. The study analyzed two additional independent replicas of 1 million unique cDNA reads from the same blood draw for two donors, one aged 18 to 30 and one aged 80 or older. The paper as a whole reports these results and caveats: The long-lived group showed more naive CD4+ T cells, fewer expanded clones and increased TCR diversity than the aged group, suggesting age selection. A strong correlation was found between observed TCR beta diversity and the percentage of naive T cells measured by flow cytometry. Estimates of total diversity from one million sequenced T cells were regarded as lower bounds and underestimates. Observed TCR beta diversity per million T cells fell roughly linearly with age, and a significant reduction was already apparent by age around 39. Because the CMV infection status of the donors was unknown, age-related changes in expanded clonotypes may potentially have been confounded. Bulk unsorted PBMC profiling prevented conclusive comparison of naive and antigen-experienced compartments.

The library was built by means of 5' RACE. Sequencing instrument: Illumina HiSeq 2500. The second PCR ran for about 7 to 11 cycles and used a J-beta primer mix along with a sample-barcoded 5' primer. A unique molecular identifier was introduced onto each TCR beta cDNA molecule by a template-switch 5' adaptor carrying 12 random nucleotides. Each sample yielded at least 2.5 million CDR3-containing paired-end reads. First-strand cDNA was synthesized from all RNA with the Mint cDNA synthesis kit, primed by a TRBC-specific oligonucleotide. After uracil-DNA glycosylase treatment, a first 18-cycle PCR used universal primers M1SS and BC2_uni_R on all cDNA. As for the original processing: Each sample was normalized by randomly selecting 1 million high-quality reads, each carrying a distinct molecular identifier. Instead of being binned into consensus sequences, reads with shared molecular identifiers were discarded. CDR3 identification, clonotype clustering and error correction used MiTCR with a Q25 quality threshold and the strictest error-elimination algorithm. Lower-bound total TCR beta diversity was estimated with a nonparametric unseen species model using Euler transformation. TCRdb applied fastp at Q25 and MiXCR to the public reads, then kept only in-frame beta chains. Identical CDR3 proteins give one entry, which carries the most common genes and DNA. These V and J calls are TCRdb output, not the study's own analysis. This sample comprises about 1.1 million distinct CDR3 sequences, 35% to 40% of them detected only once. Roughly 13% of the sample comes from the top ten.

This clonotype came up a few times. There is no known antigen for this receptor. Within one base of it there is no much larger clone, and no base qualities were kept. Systemically healthy Caucasian individuals from Russia, 39 in total and aged about 6 to 100 years, were included as donors. Each donor gave about 9.2 milliliters of peripheral blood, drawn into EDTA-treated Vacutainer tubes. Ficoll-Paque density-gradient centrifugation was used to isolate PBMCs, with at least 6.5 million per sample. Total RNA, at least 5.5 micrograms per sample, was extracted from PBMCs with Trizol reagent. The percentages of naive CD45RAhigh/CD27high T cells were determined by flow cytometry on a PBMC aliquot from every donor. The TCR was taken from a man in his late teens or twenties in good health. The material sequenced was blood.

The DNA is TGTGCCATCAACCCTACAGGGGTAGGGCAGCCCCAGCATTTT. Translated, it reads CAINPTGVGQPQHF. The chain links TRBV10-3 with TRBJ1-5; 7 central bases correspond to TRBD1. From V the trimming removes 7 bases and from J it removes 7 bases, while the gene matches leave 10 bases of the junction unaccounted for. According to the germline V gene, CDR1 reads ENHRY and CDR2 reads SYGVKD. The CDR3 holds 14 amino acids from the cysteine to the phenylalanine. Here the CDR3 DNA is all that survives: 42 bases in frame from base 1.